This T cell receptor (beta chain) is drawn from a study of blood T cell repertoires in COVID-19. V was pared by 0 bases and J by 4 bases, with 6 bases of the junction left unmatched. The germline V gene has CDR1 SGHRS and CDR2 YFSETQ. This CDR3 has 17 amino acids. Per the original methods: Quantification of nucleated cells was approximated via reference gene primer amplification. Data came from immunoSEQ multiplex PCR; TCRdb stores just in-frame clones and leaves some out. D and trimming were read from the DNA, whereas the V and J calls and clone size are those reported in that table. Of around 130,000 clones listed, roughly 79% are singletons.

The chain joins TRBV5-1 to TRBJ2-1; 11 bases match TRBD2. Material: peripheral blood. The receptor was isolated from an elderly man with acute or convalescent COVID-19. The CDR3 here is CASSLALAGGSYNEQFF. The CDR3 nucleotides are TGCGCCAGCAGCTTGGCCCTAGCGGGGGGTAGTTACAATGAGCAGTTCTTC.